The present TCR beta chain was sequenced within a study of graft-versus-host responses after intestinal transplantation. Study-wide background: Those transplanted obtained multivisceral, liver-intestinal, or isolated intestinal grafts. Study conclusions and caveats: GvH clones occurred in recipient marrow; some first appeared in ileum or blood.

This CDR3 is built from 12 residues. CDR1 and CDR2 from the germline V gene are MNHEY and SMNVEV (reference sequence). The J segment lost 7 bases and the V segment lost 7 bases, leaving 3 bases of the junction unmatched. By proportion, this clone is medium-sized (0.01 to 0.1%). Some clones are missing from TCRdb's copy, which holds only in-frame ones; the method was immunoSEQ multiplex PCR. The profile shows approximately 4,300 clones, approximately 21% of them singletons. Researchers placed about 200,000 CFSE-labeled responder cells in culture with about 200,000 irradiated, violet-dye-labeled stimulator cells.

The clonotype originates from a human patient who was an organ donor for intestinal transplantation. V gene TRBV27 combines with J gene TRBJ1-4; 7 bases agree with TRBD1. This specimen was alloreactive CD4+ T cells from a mixed lymphocyte reaction culture, taken before transplantation. Subset of the sample: CFSE-low proliferating T cells sorted from roughly 6-day pre-transplant mixed lymphocyte reaction (GvH or HvG direction). The CDR3 DNA reads as TGTGCCAGCAAGGGGGCAGTTGAAAAACTGTTTTTT. It is translated as CASKGAVEKLFF.